The T cell receptor (beta chain) described here comes from a study of blood T cells in healthy people across ages (dated by TCRdb to the mid-2010s). With regard to the full study: Template switching captured roughly one uniquely barcoded TCR beta cDNA molecule per two T cells in model experiments. To track age-related changes in TCR beta repertoire diversity, the study relied on deep sequencing normalized with unique cDNA molecular identifiers. Four age groups were formed from the donors: young (average roughly 15 years), middle-aged (around 41), aged (about 62) and long-lived (approximately 80). To avoid experimental bias, donors of different ages were distributed randomly across sequencing lanes. Two additional independent replicas of 1 million unique cDNA reads from the same blood draw were analyzed for two donors (one aged 18 to 30 and one aged 80 or older). On the study overall, not on this receptor specifically: Bulk unsorted PBMC profiling prevented conclusive comparison of naive and antigen-experienced compartments. There was a strong correlation between observed TCR beta diversity and the percentage of naive T cells measured by flow cytometry. Because the CMV infection status of the donors was unknown, age-related changes in expanded clonotypes may potentially have been confounded. Compared with the aged group, the long-lived group had more naive CD4+ T cells, fewer expanded clones and increased TCR diversity, a pattern suggesting age selection. As age increased, observed TCR beta diversity per million T cells dropped in a roughly linear way, and a significant reduction was already evident by age around 41. Estimates of total diversity based on one million sequenced T cells were considered lower bounds and underestimates.

The donors were roughly 39 Caucasian individuals from Russia, aged roughly 6 to 100 years, who were systemically healthy. Each donor gave approximately 10 milliliters of peripheral blood, collected into EDTA-treated Vacutainer tubes. Ficoll-Paque density-gradient centrifugation was used to isolate PBMCs, with at least 7 million per sample. Total RNA, at least 6 micrograms per sample, was extracted from PBMCs with Trizol reagent. For every donor, an aliquot of PBMCs went through flow cytometry to measure the percentages of naive CD45RAhigh/CD27high T cells. The method was 5' RACE. TCRdb records Illumina HiSeq 2500 as the sequencer. A second PCR of about 7 to 12 cycles was performed with a sample-barcoded 5' primer and a J-beta primer mix. Each TCR beta cDNA molecule received a unique molecular identifier from a template-switch 5' adaptor carrying 12 random nucleotides. At least 2.5 million CDR3-containing paired-end reads were obtained from each sample. First-strand cDNA synthesis was performed from all RNA using the Mint cDNA synthesis kit, with priming by a TRBC-specific oligonucleotide. After uracil-DNA glycosylase treatment, a first 18-cycle PCR used universal primers M1SS and BC2_uni_R on all cDNA. The study's processing was this. For normalization, 1 million high-quality reads, each with a distinct molecular identifier, were randomly selected from each sample. Instead of being binned into consensus sequences, reads with shared molecular identifiers were discarded. MiTCR, with a Q25 quality threshold and the strictest error-elimination algorithm, was used for CDR3 identification, clonotype clustering and error correction. A nonparametric unseen species model with Euler transformation was used to estimate lower-bound total TCR beta diversity. The public reads were reanalyzed by TCRdb: fastp trimming at Q25, MiXCR alignment, in-frame beta chains only. Merged by CDR3 protein, the rows form single entries marked with the most common genes and DNA. The V and J calls shown here were made by TCRdb, not taken from the authors' results. The sample contains roughly 1,300,000 distinct CDR3 sequences, 55% to 75% of them found a single time. Of the sample, more than 6% falls within the top ten clones.

CDR3 length: 15 amino acids, cysteine to phenylalanine. Only the CDR3 DNA stays, 45 bases, in frame from base 1. As encoded in the germline V gene, CDR1 is SQVTM while CDR2 is ANQGSEA. The V end gives up 5 bases and the J end 4 bases, leaving 12 bases in the junction not matched to a gene. This clonotype turned up a few times. The clone's antigen remains unknown. No base quality values were provided; no much bigger clone lies one nucleotide off. Sequencing was performed on blood. The sequence derives from a man in his late teens or twenties in good health. The chain couples TRBV29-1 to TRBJ2-5; TRBD2 fits 8 bases in the junction. The nucleotides are TGCAGCGTTAGCTTTACGCGGGGGGTCACAGAGACCCAGTACTTC. The encoded protein is CSVSFTRGVTETQYF.